Shown below are 18 T cell receptor beta chains from a single sample sequenced in a study of low-dose radiotherapy and immunotherapy resistance in tumors. TRAV- and TRBV-specific primers primed first-strand cDNA, covering alpha and beta chains. Amplification of TCRs used a constant-region primer and V-primer adapter for 20 PCR cycles. TCRdb called the reads again in MiXCR, with one record for every CDR3 protein. The sample has about 9,000 distinct CDR3 sequences, approximately 70% seen once; the top ten hold 6.5% to 8%. All receptors derive from a human donor with advanced metastatic prostate, ovarian, gallbladder or colorectal cancer (not recorded which). This table probably holds off-target reads from a library built for another chain.

This clonotype was counted once. This chain connects TRBV29-1 to TRBJ1-1, with 7 bases lining up with TRBD1. Trimming removed 6 bases from V and 0 bases from J; junction bases left unmatched: 7. The CDR3 loop spans 14 amino acids. Germline lookup yields CDR1 SQVTM and CDR2 ANQGSEA. CDR3 residues: CSVDNRGMNTEAFF. The DNA for the CDR3 is TGCAGCGTCGACAACAGGGGAATGAACACTGAAGCTTTCTTT.

This chain connects TRBV15 to TRBJ1-5; 10 bases are a match to TRBD1. Germline CDR1 is LNHNV and CDR2 is YYDKDF (reference sequence). After removal of 0 bases from V and 1 base from J, the junction contained 9 bases not matched to a gene. This CDR3 region has 19 residues. CDR3 residues: CATSRDGTGERESNQPQHF. CDR3 coding DNA: TGTGCCACCAGCAGAGACGGGACAGGGGAAAGGGAAAGCAATCAGCCCCAGCATTTT.

This chain connects TRBV6-5 to TRBJ2-5, with D possibly matching TRBD2 (6 bases). V lost 4 bases, J lost 0 bases, and 9 bases lay in between. This CDR3 spans 14 amino acids. Germline lookup yields CDR1 MNHEY and CDR2 SVGAGI. CDR3 sequence: CASSSGTYQETQYF. As DNA, the CDR3 is TGTGCCAGCAGTTCCGGGACTTACCAAGAGACCCAGTACTTC.

The V call is TRBV4-2, the J call TRBJ2-3; 11 bases align to TRBD2. J was trimmed by 6 bases and V by 4 bases; bases with no gene match: 12. Germline-derived CDR1 and CDR2 are LGHNA and YNFKEQ. This CDR3 is built from 17 residues. In DNA, the CDR3 is TGTGCCAGCAGCCCTCAGACTAGCGGGGTTCAAGTGGATACGCAGTATTTT. It translates to CASSPQTSGVQVDTQYF.

The V and J genes are TRBV6-1 and TRBJ2-7, with D perhaps TRBD2 (5 bases). Germline CDR1 is MNHNS and CDR2 is SASEGT. Trimming took off 7 bases at V and 0 bases at J, with 13 bases between the two ends. The CDR3 runs to 14 residues. The CDR3 here is CASTRALGSYEQYF. The CDR3 DNA is TGTGCCAGCACCCGAGCACTAGGCTCCTACGAGCAGTACTTC.

This chain joins TRBV5-1 and TRBJ1-2; a possible D gene is TRBD1 (5 bases). This CDR3 is 15 amino acids long. Germline V lookup: CDR1 SGHRS, CDR2 YFSETQ. Trimming removed 0 bases at V and 8 bases at J, with 17 bases between. CDR3: CASSLEGISMGGYTF. CDR3 sequence (DNA): TGCGCCAGCAGCTTGGAGGGGATCTCGATGGGCGGCTACACCTTC.

The genes are TRBV14 and TRBJ1-2, with a possible D match to TRBD1 (5 bases). Looked up from germline, CDR1 is SGHDN and CDR2 is FVKESK. This CDR3 contains 13 residues. V was clipped by 0 bases and J by 3 bases, with 5 bases between them. The DNA of the CDR3 is TGTGCCAGCAGCCAAGACAGGGACTATGGCTACACCTTC. Translating gives CASSQDRDYGYTF. The variable domain in full, completed from reference TRBV14 and TRBJ1-2, reads EAGVTQFPSHSVIEKGQTVTLRCDPISGHDNLYWYRRVMGKEIKFLLHFVKESKQDESGMPNNRFLAERTGGTYSTLKVQPAELEDSGVYFCASSQDRDYGYTFGSGTRLTVV.

In this sample, this clonotype turned up once. This chain uses TRBV14 with TRBJ2-7; D gene unclear. The germline V and J ends were trimmed by 0 bases and 3 bases, with 6 bases remaining between them. The CDR3 totals 13 residues. CDR1 and CDR2 from the germline V gene are SGHDN and FVKESK. The CDR3 loop reads CASSQDTIYEQYF. CDR3 DNA: TGTGCCAGCAGCCAAGACACGATCTACGAGCAGTACTTC.

The rearrangement links TRBV3-1 to TRBJ2-7; no clear D. From germline, CDR1 is LGHDT and CDR2 YNNKEL (reference sequence). The length of the CDR3 is 14 residues. V was trimmed by 1 base and J by 5 bases, leaving 12 bases between them. Written as DNA, the CDR3 is TGTGCCAGCAGCCAAGCCGCTAGTCTCCACGAGCAGTACTTC. Encoded protein: CASSQAASLHEQYF.

The chain couples TRBV6-5 to TRBJ2-5; D gene ambiguous. CDR1 is MNHEY and CDR2 is SVGAGI in the germline V gene. The CDR3 totals 14 residues. Deletions cut 5 bases from V and 0 bases from J, with 10 bases between. The DNA for the CDR3 is TGTGCCAGCAGTCACTGGACGAACCAAGAGACCCAGTACTTC. Protein sequence: CASSHWTNQETQYF.

DNA for the CDR3: TGTGCCAGCAGGGTAGGACTAGCGGGAGATGAGCAGTTCTTC. It specifies CASRVGLAGDEQFF. The chain carries TRBV28 and TRBJ2-1; 13 bases are shared with TRBD2. J gave up 8 bases and V 6 bases, and 4 bases lay outside the gene matches. CDR1 is MDHEN, CDR2 SYDVKM, per germline. There are 14 residues in the CDR3.

The chain joins TRBV11-2 to TRBJ2-7; no clear D. Germline CDR1 SGHAT, CDR2 FQNNGV. This CDR3 spans 15 amino acids. The germline V and J ends were trimmed by 4 bases and 2 bases, with 15 bases remaining between them. The CDR3 DNA reads TGTGCCAGCAGCTCCCTTCGTCAGGATGCCTACGAGCAGTACTTC. It translates to CASSSLRQDAYEQYF.

This clonotype occurred a few times. The chain has TRBV28 and TRBJ1-5, with 8 nucleotides matching TRBD1. The V gene's germline CDR1 is MDHEN and CDR2 SYDVKM. The CDR3 extends over 16 amino acids. V trimming: 4 bases; J trimming: 6 bases; junction bases outside the gene matches: 11. CDR3 coding DNA: TGTGCCAGCAGTTCTCAGACAGGGGCTGGTCCTCAGCCCCAGCATTTT. Protein sequence: CASSSQTGAGPQPQHF.

The chain uses TRBV20-1 and TRBJ1-5; D is perhaps TRBD1 (6 bases). V gave up 6 bases and J gave up 6 bases, with 12 bases separating them. This CDR3 spans 12 amino acids. The germline V gene encodes CDR1 DFQATT and CDR2 SNEGSKA (reference sequence). The CDR3 nucleotides read TGCAGTGCCACAGGGACGGGTCAGCCCCAGCATTTT. Its protein is CSATGTGQPQHF.

This chain connects TRBV2 to TRBJ2-7, with TRBD2 matching over 13 bases. CDR3 size: 14 residues. V was clipped by 7 bases and J by 3 bases; unmatched bases: 3. CDR1 is SNHLY and CDR2 is FYNNEI in the germline V gene. The CDR3 DNA sequence: TGTGCCAGCAACGGACTAGCGGGAGACTACGAGCAGTACTTC. It yields the protein CASNGLAGDYEQYF.

V and J are TRBV12-3 or TRBV12-4 and TRBJ2-2; 7 bases match TRBD2. Trimming cost V 4 bases and J 3 bases; bases outside gene matches: 8. This CDR3 contains 16 residues. The CDR3 loop reads CASSWSKGGHTGELFF. The CDR3 region has the DNA TGTGCCAGCAGTTGGTCTAAGGGAGGGCACACCGGGGAGCTGTTTTTT.

V gene TRBV20-1 combines with J gene TRBJ1-3, with D perhaps TRBD1 (6 bases). V was shortened by 4 bases and J by 2 bases, with 12 bases between the two germline ends. Germline assignment: CDR1 DFQATT and CDR2 SNEGSKA (reference sequence). This CDR3 has 14 amino acids. The CDR3 DNA follows: TGCAGTGCTAAAGACTACAGGGCTGGAAACACCATATATTTT. Protein sequence: CSAKDYRAGNTIYF.

This clonotype was detected only a few times. This sequence joins TRBV6-5 and TRBJ1-2; TRBD1 matches at 7 bases. The CDR3 is 13 residues long. Germline V CDR1 and CDR2: MNHEY, SVGAGI. With 5 bases clipped from V and 5 bases from J, the junction kept 5 bases outside the gene matches. The DNA of the CDR3 is TGTGCCAGCAGTCCGACAGGGAATTATGGCTACACCTTC. It yields the protein CASSPTGNYGYTF.